This record covers a single T cell receptor beta chain. Read sequence stops 3 residues before the CDR3 end, and the germline J gene provides the missing end. The sample is drawn from a study of T cells in women clearing cervical HPV infection. Germline loops: CDR1 SGHKS, CDR2 YYEKEE (reference sequence). The CDR3 covers 13 residues. With 4 bases removed from V and 3 bases from J, the gap between germline ends came to 8 bases. Sequencing used immunoSEQ multiplex PCR; TCRdb keeps in-frame clones, though not all of them. The sample has around 20,000 clones; the top ten hold 5%. The gene calls are TRBV5-5 and TRBJ2-1; tentative D call: TRBD2 (5 bases). The receptor comes from a woman between 18 and 70 years old with a cervical HPV16 infection that either progressed to CIN3+ or cleared (not recorded which). The material sequenced was blood buffy coat. The CDR3 bases that were read are TGTGCCAGCAGCCTCGGACTCTACAATGAG. Amino acid sequence: CASSLGLYNE. The whole CDR3 protein reads CASSLGLYNEQFF.